These 3 T cell receptor beta chains share one sample of origin, sequenced in a study of OX40 agonist ivuxolimab in advanced cancers. Sequencing used immunoSEQ multiplex PCR; TCRdb keeps in-frame clones, though not all of them. Of approximately 46,000 clones in the sample, 80% were seen once. The input for sequencing was CD4+ or CD8+ T cells sorted from blood, taken in a trial of the OX40 agonist ivuxolimab. The receptors stem from an adult with an advanced solid tumor such as melanoma, head and neck, liver or kidney cancer.

V and J are TRBV11-3 and TRBJ2-2; D possibly matches TRBD1 or TRBD2 (6 bases each). With 4 bases removed from V and 4 bases from J, the gap between germline ends came to 16 bases. This CDR3 region has 16 residues. Per germline, CDR1 SGHNT and CDR2 YENEEA. The CDR3 region has the DNA TGTGCCAGCAGCTCTCTCTCGGGGGCCATCACCGGGGAGCTGTTTTTT. As protein: CASSSLSGAITGELFF.

The sample holds a few counts of this clone. The chain links TRBV19 to TRBJ2-7, with TRBD2 matching over 8 bases. The CDR3 loop spans 15 amino acids. V gave up 5 bases and J gave up 2 bases; unmatched junction bases: 8. Germline V gene lookup returns CDR1 LNHDA and CDR2 SQIVND (reference sequence). CDR3 DNA sequence: TGTGCCAGTAGTTTGCTGAGCGGGGGAACCTACGAGCAGTACTTC. This gives the protein CASSLLSGGTYEQYF.

The chain carries TRBV5-4 and TRBJ1-2, with 8 bases lining up with TRBD1. The V segment lost 0 bases and the J segment 4 bases; nucleotides outside the gene matches: 5. The CDR3 runs 15 residues. Germline V gene sequence: CDR1 SGHNT, CDR2 YYREEE (reference sequence). CDR3 coding DNA: TGTGCCAGCAGCTTGGGAGGACAGGGCTTCTATGGCTACACCTTC. Amino acids: CASSLGGQGFYGYTF.